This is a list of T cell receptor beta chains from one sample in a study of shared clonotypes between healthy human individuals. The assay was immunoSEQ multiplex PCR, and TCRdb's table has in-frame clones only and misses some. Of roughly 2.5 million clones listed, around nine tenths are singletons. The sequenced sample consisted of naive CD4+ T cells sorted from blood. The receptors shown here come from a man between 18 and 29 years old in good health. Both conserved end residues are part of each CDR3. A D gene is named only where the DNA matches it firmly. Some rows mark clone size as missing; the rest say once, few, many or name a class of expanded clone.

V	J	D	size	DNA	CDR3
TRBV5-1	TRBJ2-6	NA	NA	TGCGCCAGCAGCTTGGCGGGAGATTCTGGGGCCAACGTCCTGACTTTC	CASSLAGDSGANVLTF
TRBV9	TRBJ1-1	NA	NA	TGTGCCAGCAGCGTAGAAGAGAACACTGAAGCTTTCTTT	CASSVEENTEAFF
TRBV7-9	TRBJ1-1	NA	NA	TGTGCCAGCAGCTTAGCGGGGACTGCGAACACTGAAGCTTTCTTT	CASSLAGTANTEAFF
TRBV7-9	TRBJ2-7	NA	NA	TGTGCCAGCAGACAAGGGGGTCCCCTCTCCGAGCAGTACTTC	CASRQGGPLSEQYF
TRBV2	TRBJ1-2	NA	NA	TGTGCCAGTATACCCAGGGAAGGGTATGGCTACACCTTC	CASIPREGYGYTF
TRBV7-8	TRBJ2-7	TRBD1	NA	TGTGCCAGCAGCTCGGGTGGGACAGGGTTCGGGAACGAGCAGTACTTC	CASSSGGTGFGNEQYF
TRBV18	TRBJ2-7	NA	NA	TGTGCCAGCTCCCCTTACGAGGACGCCCAAAACTACTTC	CASSPYEDAQNYF
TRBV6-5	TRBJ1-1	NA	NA	TGTGCCAGCACCCCGACTCGGACCTCTGAGACTTTCTTT	CASTPTRTSETFF
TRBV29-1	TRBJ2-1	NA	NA	TGCAGCGTTGGCTCCTACAATGAGCAGTTCTTC	CSVGSYNEQFF
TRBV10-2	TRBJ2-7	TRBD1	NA	TGCGCCAGCAGGGACAGGGCAGGCGAGCAGTACTTC	CASRDRAGEQYF
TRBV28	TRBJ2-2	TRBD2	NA	TGTGCCAGCAGTTCGAACCCTCTAGCGGGGGGGCCAAGGGGCACCGGGGAGCTGTTTTTT	CASSSNPLAGGPRGTGELFF
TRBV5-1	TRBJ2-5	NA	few	TGCGCCAGCAGCCCAGACCCTACGGGAGAGACCCAGTACTTC	CASSPDPTGETQYF
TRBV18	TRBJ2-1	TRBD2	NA	TGTGCCAGCTCACCGTTTGGACTAGCGGGAGGAGGTGTAGCCTACAATGAGCAGTTCTTC	CASSPFGLAGGGVAYNEQFF
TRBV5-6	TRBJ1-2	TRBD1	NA	TGTGCCAGCAGCCCGGGACAGGGGAAACACTATGGCTACACCTTC	CASSPGQGKHYGYTF
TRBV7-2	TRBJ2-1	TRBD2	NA	TGTGCCAGCAGGATGAGCGGGGGCGGTTCCTACAATGAGCAGTTCTTC	CASRMSGGGSYNEQFF
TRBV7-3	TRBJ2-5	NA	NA	TGTGCCAGCAGCCGAACCCTCCAAGAGACCCAGTACTTC	CASSRTLQETQYF
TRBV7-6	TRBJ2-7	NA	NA	TGTGCCAGCAGCCCCCCCGGGGGGCGTAGCTACGAGCAGTACTTC	CASSPPGGRSYEQYF
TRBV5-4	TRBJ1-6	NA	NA	TGTGCCAGCAGCTTGGACAGTCCAAATTCACCCCTCCACTTT	CASSLDSPNSPLHF